This T cell receptor (beta chain) was captured by sequencing in a study of cytomegalovirus exposure and HLA in healthy donors. General study findings and limits: A later analysis associated approximately 17,000 TCR beta sequences with HLA alleles at a 0.05 false discovery rate.

Vbeta (60) and Jbeta (13) primers were used in the PCR. Produced via immunoSEQ multiplex PCR; TCRdb's table is partial and in-frame only. Here the sample spans under 200,000 clones, 60% to 85% being singletons. Of note for this clone: What it binds is not known.

The CDR3 sequence is 17 residues long. V was cut by 4 bases and J by 7 bases, with 24 bases left in between. Sequencing used PBMCs. This TCR derives from a woman aged 45-59 years in good health and CMV-seropositive. This chain connects TRBV5-3 to TRBJ1-5; no clear D. TRBV5-3 is given ORF status, its function remaining uncertain. In DNA, the CDR3 is TGTGCCAGAAGCCCAACCTACCGGGAGCTCCCCTGCCAGCCCCAGCATTTT. This encodes CARSPTYRELPCQPQHF.